The present entry profiles one T cell receptor (beta chain) with its context. Its antigen is currently unknown. The junction and the germline gene differ at one end; a read error may be behind it. CDR3 length equals 12 residues. The germline V gene has CDR1 MNHNY and CDR2 SVGAGI (reference sequence). TCRdb's copy holds only in-frame clones and misses some; the assay was immunoSEQ multiplex PCR. Altogether more than 95,000 clones are present, over 75% being singletons, with the ten largest covering about 2.7%. The sample belongs to a study of T cell responses to AZD1222 COVID-19 vaccine. Study-level points and caveats: Seropositive AZD1222 recipients at baseline numbered only 6 or 7. Clonal diversity may have been underestimated, and the donors were mostly white British, with more females than males. Without day 14 samples, only post-peak T cell repertoires were studied. Nearly half of spike-specific TCRs reportedly target variant regions that are unmutated in the B.1.351 and B.1.1.7 variants.

Here the sequenced sample was peripheral blood, taken on day 0 of AZD1222 vaccination. This TCR was sampled from an adult in good health. The rearrangement uses TRBV6-6 and TRBJ1-2, with D perhaps TRBD1 (6 bases). CDR3 DNA sequence: TGTGCCAGCAGTCCCAAACAGGGCTCCCTCTCCTTC. This sequence encodes CASSPKQGSLSF.